A selection of T cell receptor beta chains follows, all from one sample in a study of OX40 agonist ivuxolimab in advanced cancers. This table comes from immunoSEQ multiplex PCR, and its TCRdb copy is limited to in-frame clones, with some not included. The repertoire includes tens of thousands of clones, around 80% of them detected once, and 4% to 5% sits in the top ten. This sample comprised CD4+ or CD8+ T cells sorted from blood, obtained in a trial of the OX40 agonist ivuxolimab. The receptors originated from an adult with an advanced solid tumor such as melanoma, head and neck, liver or kidney cancer. The CDR3 runs from the conserved cysteine through the conserved F or W. The order of the fields is D gene, V gene, J gene, clone size, CDR3 protein, CDR3 DNA. D genes are given only for firm matches. Clone size is not always given. Where it is, it says once, few, many or a class for expanded clones.

>.|TRBV28|TRBJ2-3|.
CATGAGFTDTQYF
TGTGCCACAGGGGCGGGGTTTACAGATACGCAGTATTTT
>.|TRBV18|TRBJ2-6|.
CASSPGNSGANVLTF
TGTGCCAGCTCACCAGGGAACTCTGGGGCCAACGTCCTGACTTTC
>.|TRBV30|TRBJ2-6|.
CAWSGAGGANVLTF
TGTGCCTGGAGTGGGGCCGGGGGGGCCAACGTCCTGACTTTC
>.|TRBV30|TRBJ2-6|.
CAWSNLHGANVLTF
TGTGCCTGGAGTAACCTTCATGGGGCCAACGTCCTGACTTTC
>.|TRBV5-1|TRBJ2-1|.
CASSRSSGTGTYNEQFF
TGCGCCAGCAGCCGGTCCTCCGGGACGGGGACCTACAATGAGCAGTTCTTC
>.|TRBV28|TRBJ1-3|.
CASSPSGRKSSGNTIYF
TGTGCCAGCAGCCCCTCCGGGCGAAAGAGCTCTGGAAACACCATATATTTT
>TRBD1|TRBV5-5|TRBJ2-7|.
CASSLEAGGFITSYEQYF
TGTGCCAGCAGCTTGGAAGCAGGGGGCTTCATAACCTCCTACGAGCAGTACTTC
>.|TRBV7-8|TRBJ1-1|.
CASSSGRGTEAFF
TGTGCCAGCAGCTCAGGCAGGGGTACTGAAGCTTTCTTT
>.|TRBV18|TRBJ1-6|once
CASSPSLGAGSYNSPLHF
TGTGCCAGCTCCCCCTCCCTAGGGGCCGGCTCCTATAATTCACCCCTCCACTTT
>.|TRBV18|TRBJ1-1|.
CASSPNRQEVTEAFF
TGTGCCAGCTCACCAAATCGGCAGGAGGTCACTGAAGCTTTCTTT
>TRBD1|TRBV5-1|TRBJ1-4|few
CASSLPDRATNEKLFF
TGCGCCAGCAGCTTGCCGGACAGGGCAACTAATGAAAAACTGTTTTTT
>.|TRBV11-3|TRBJ2-1|.
CASSLDSGNEQFF
TGTGCCAGCAGCTTAGATTCGGGAAATGAGCAGTTCTTC
>.|TRBV19|TRBJ1-1|.
CASSIGAAPLNTEAFF
TGTGCCAGTAGTATAGGGGCAGCACCCCTGAACACTGAAGCTTTCTTT
>.|TRBV5-4|TRBJ1-1|.
CASSPHPGDTEAFF
TGTGCCAGCAGCCCCCACCCCGGGGACACTGAAGCTTTCTTT
>.|TRBV6-5|TRBJ2-7|.
CASSYRGEQYF
TGTGCCAGCAGTTACAGGGGCGAGCAGTACTTC
>.|TRBV12-2|TRBJ2-1|.
CAAASRGSSYNEQFF
TGTGCAGCCGCAAGCAGGGGGAGCTCCTACAATGAGCAGTTCTTC
>TRBD1|TRBV18|TRBJ2-3|.
CASSPPTGATDTQYF
TGTGCCAGCTCACCACCGACAGGGGCCACAGATACGCAGTATTTT
>TRBD1|TRBV19|TRBJ2-4|.
CASSRGRGNIQYF
TGTGCCAGTAGTCGAGGCAGGGGGAACATTCAGTACTTC
>TRBD1|TRBV6-5|TRBJ2-3|.
CASSGTGDEADTQYF
TGTGCCAGCAGTGGGACAGGGGATGAAGCAGATACGCAGTATTTT
>.|TRBV5-5|TRBJ2-7|.
CASSKIRDSISYEQYF
TGTGCCAGCAGCAAAATCCGGGACTCGATCTCCTACGAGCAGTACTTC
>.|TRBV6-1|TRBJ1-5|once
CASSEENGGTQHF
TGTGCCAGCAGTGAAGAGAATGGTGGAACCCAGCATTTT
>.|TRBV9|TRBJ2-7|.
CALTRAGGGSYEQYF
TGTGCCCTTACCCGGGCTGGGGGTGGATCCTACGAGCAGTACTTC
>TRBD2|TRBV11-2|TRBJ2-3|.
CASSLALAGLATDTQYF
TGTGCCAGCAGCTTAGCACTAGCGGGATTGGCCACAGATACGCAGTATTTT
>.|TRBV7-9|TRBJ2-7|.
CASSPTPYEQYF
TGTGCCAGCAGCCCGACACCTTACGAGCAGTACTTC
>.|TRBV7-6|TRBJ1-1|.
CASSLSGDTEAFF
TGTGCCAGCAGCTTATCAGGGGACACTGAAGCTTTCTTT
>.|TRBV6-5|TRBJ2-1|.
CASSSRLNEQFF
TGTGCCAGCAGCTCCAGGTTGAATGAGCAGTTCTTC
>.|TRBV29-1|TRBJ1-5|.
CSVRVGNQPQHF
TGCAGCGTGCGTGTCGGGAATCAGCCCCAGCATTTT
>.|TRBV28|TRBJ2-3|once
CASGSLWGQSTDTQYF
TGTGCCAGCGGATCCCTTTGGGGGCAAAGCACAGATACGCAGTATTTT
>TRBD1|TRBV6-5|TRBJ2-2|.
CASSLDRDSGELFF
TGTGCCAGCAGTTTGGACCGGGACAGCGGGGAGCTGTTTTTT
>TRBD1|TRBV18|TRBJ2-1|.
CASSPRTGDNNNEQFF
TGTGCCAGCTCACCACGGACAGGGGACAACAACAATGAGCAGTTCTTC
>TRBD1|TRBV18|TRBJ1-3|.
CASSPSLQGPSGNTIYF
TGTGCCAGCTCACCATCCCTACAGGGGCCCTCTGGAAACACCATATATTTT
>.|TRBV19|TRBJ1-6|.
CASSIRQANSPLHF
TGTGCCAGTAGTATCCGACAGGCTAATTCACCCCTCCACTTT
>.|TRBV12-5|TRBJ2-3|.
CASGLGKGTPTDTQYF
TGTGCTAGTGGTTTGGGAAAGGGGACTCCTACAGATACGCAGTATTTT
>.|TRBV6-5|TRBJ1-5|.
CASSGRVNQPQHF
TGTGCCAGCAGTGGGAGGGTTAACCAGCCCCAGCATTTT
>.|TRBV4-1|TRBJ1-1|.
CASSQDPGNSADTEAFF
TGCGCCAGCAGCCAGGACCCCGGTAATAGCGCCGACACTGAAGCTTTCTTT
>.|TRBV5-5|TRBJ1-5|once
CASSWSSSQPQHF
TGTGCCAGCAGCTGGAGCTCGTCGCAGCCCCAGCATTTT